This is a list of T cell receptor beta chains from one sample in a study of early T cells in non-severe SARS-CoV-2 infection. A single record per CDR3 protein comes from TCRdb applying MiXCR to the 5' RACE reads. The table lists tens of thousands of distinct CDR3 sequences, less than 15% of them singletons. The material was whole blood, obtained at baseline. These receptors were collected from an adult who was a healthcare worker with PCR-confirmed SARS-CoV-2 infection or an uninfected control (not recorded which). The CDR3 runs from the conserved cysteine through the conserved F or W. Fields, in order: V gene, clone size, J gene, D gene, CDR3 DNA, CDR3 protein. D genes are given only for firm matches. Some rows mark clone size as missing; the rest say once, few, many or name a class of expanded clone.

TRBV28	many	TRBJ1-5	-	TGTGCCAGCAGTTTAGGGGGACTACAGCCCCAGCATTTT	CASSLGGLQPQHF
TRBV24-1	few	TRBJ2-1	TRBD2	TGTGCCACCAGTGATTCACGGTACGGGGAGGGGTACAATGAGCAGTTCTTC	CATSDSRYGEGYNEQFF
TRBV28	-	TRBJ1-5	-	TGTGCCAGCAGTCCGGGAGCTCTCGACAATCAGCCCCAGCATTTT	CASSPGALDNQPQHF
TRBV11-2	few	TRBJ2-7	-	TGTGCCAGCGTGAATTCAGGGAGGGGGTACGAGCAGTACTTC	CASVNSGRGYEQYF
TRBV25-1	-	TRBJ1-2	-	TGTGCCAGCAGTGGAGCAGCTTATGGCTACACCTTC	CASSGAAYGYTF
TRBV20-1	-	TRBJ2-7	TRBD2	TGCAGTGCTAGAGAGGGGCTAGCGGGGATGAACTCCTACGAGCAGTACTTC	CSAREGLAGMNSYEQYF
TRBV18	many	TRBJ2-3	-	TGTGCCAGCTCACAGACGACAGTAAACACAGATACGCAGTATTTT	CASSQTTVNTDTQYF
TRBV4-3	many	TRBJ2-3	-	TGCGCCAGCAGCCAAGAAGGCGGCACAGATACGCAGTATTTT	CASSQEGGTDTQYF
TRBV20-1	-	TRBJ1-2	TRBD1	TGCAGTGCTGGCGGGACAGAAAATTATGGCTACACCTTC	CSAGGTENYGYTF
TRBV7-6	few	TRBJ1-2	TRBD1	TGTGCCAGCAGCATAAGACAGGGCGCTATCTATGGCTACACCTTC	CASSIRQGAIYGYTF
TRBV7-6	-	TRBJ2-7	TRBD1	TGTGCCAGCAGCTCAATCCGGGACAGACGGTACGAGCAGTACTTC	CASSSIRDRRYEQYF
TRBV5-1	many	TRBJ2-7	TRBD2	TGCGCCAGCAGCCTCCGAAACGCGGCGCGGGAGGGCTACGAGCAGTACTTC	CASSLRNAAREGYEQYF
TRBV20-1	few	TRBJ2-5	-	TGCAGTGCTATCCCCTCGGCGAACCAAGAGACCCAGTACTTC	CSAIPSANQETQYF
TRBV24-1	many	TRBJ2-2	TRBD1	TGTGCCACCAGTGAGGGGACAGTTCTGTTCGCGAACACCGGGGAGCTGTTTTTT	CATSEGTVLFANTGELFF
TRBV5-1	few	TRBJ1-1	-	TGCGCCAGCAGCCCAGGACCTATTAACACTGAAGCTTTCTTT	CASSPGPINTEAFF
TRBV11-2	many	TRBJ1-1	TRBD1	TGTGCCAGCAGCTTGGACAGGGCCATGAACACTGAAGCTTTCTTT	CASSLDRAMNTEAFF
TRBV11-2	-	TRBJ2-3	-	TGTGCCAGCAGCTTAGTGACAGATACGCAGTATTTT	CASSLVTDTQYF
TRBV7-8	-	TRBJ2-7	TRBD2	TGTGCCAGCAGCTCAACGCTGGGAGGGAACCACGAGCAGTACTTC	CASSSTLGGNHEQYF
TRBV11-3	few	TRBJ2-2	-	TGTGCCAGCAGCTTATATTCGAACACCGGGGAGCTGTTTTTT	CASSLYSNTGELFF
TRBV19	-	TRBJ1-5	TRBD1	TGTGCCAGTAGTATCCTGACAGGGGGCGGTGATCAGCCCCAGCATTTT	CASSILTGGGDQPQHF
TRBV28	many	TRBJ2-7	-	TGTGCCAGCACTCAAACGGGAGCCTACGAGCAGTACTTC	CASTQTGAYEQYF
TRBV4-1	-	TRBJ2-3	-	TGCGCCAGCAGCCAAGATAGAGTGGGAGATACGCAGTATTTT	CASSQDRVGDTQYF
TRBV6-5	-	TRBJ1-1	-	TGTGCCAGCAGTTACGGGCAGAACACTGAAGCTTTCTTT	CASSYGQNTEAFF
TRBV7-8	few	TRBJ1-1	-	TGTGCCAGCAGCTTATGGTTAAGTGAGAACACTGAAGCTTTCTTT	CASSLWLSENTEAFF
TRBV7-3	many	TRBJ1-1	-	TGTGCCAGCAGCTCCGGAGGTGCGCGGGCTGAAGCTTTCTTT	CASSSGGARAEAFF
TRBV12-3/TRBV12-4	many	TRBJ2-3	-	TGTGCCAGCAGCCTAACAGCGAGCACAGATACGCAGTATTTT	CASSLTASTDTQYF
TRBV5-6	few	TRBJ1-1	-	TGTGCCAGCAGCATACCGGGACGGTACACTGAAGCTTTCTTT	CASSIPGRYTEAFF
TRBV27	-	TRBJ2-3	TRBD2	TGTGCCAGCAGTTCTAGCGGGAGTGGTGCAGATACGCAGTATTTT	CASSSSGSGADTQYF
TRBV11-3	-	TRBJ2-1	-	TGTGCCAGCAGCTTAGAGTCCCCGGGGGACAATGAGCAGTTCTTC	CASSLESPGDNEQFF
TRBV20-1	-	TRBJ1-1	-	TGCAGTGCTAGCAAGGGCAACACTGAAGCTTTCTTT	CSASKGNTEAFF
TRBV5-8	few	TRBJ2-4	TRBD1	TGTGCCAGCAGCCAACAGGGGTTAGTCAAAAACATTCAGTACTTC	CASSQQGLVKNIQYF
TRBV6-6	-	TRBJ2-1	TRBD2	TGTGCCAGCAGCTCGGGGGGGGATGAGCAGTTCTTC	CASSSGGDEQFF
TRBV10-3	many	TRBJ2-2	-	TGTGCCACCCAAGGGAGTTCCACCGGGGAGCTGTTTTTT	CATQGSSTGELFF
TRBV20-1	few	TRBJ2-5	TRBD2	TGCAGTGCTAGAGGGACTAGCGGGAGGGAGACCCAGTACTTC	CSARGTSGRETQYF
TRBV20-1	many	TRBJ1-2	TRBD1	TGCAGTGCTAGGCGCCGGGACAGGGTTTTGGCGGATGACTATGGCTACACCTTC	CSARRRDRVLADDYGYTF
TRBV27	-	TRBJ1-3	-	TGTGCCAGCAGTTTAGGGGATTCTGGAAACACCATATATTTT	CASSLGDSGNTIYF
TRBV7-9	-	TRBJ1-6	TRBD1	TGTGCCAGCAGCCCGCCGGGACAGGTTTCACCCCTCCACTTT	CASSPPGQVSPLHF
TRBV30	-	TRBJ1-1	-	TGTGCCTGGAGTGTACTAGGAGCTGAAGCTTTCTTT	CAWSVLGAEAFF
TRBV20-1	many	TRBJ1-5	TRBD1	TGCAGTGCTAGAGATACCGGGACAGGGGTCAATCAGCCCCAGCATTTT	CSARDTGTGVNQPQHF
TRBV5-1	-	TRBJ2-2	-	TGCGCCAGCAATCAAGGGAACACCGGGGAGCTGTTTTTT	CASNQGNTGELFF
TRBV6-2/TRBV6-3	-	TRBJ2-7	-	TGTGCCAGCAGCCTCCCTACCCCCACTGGAGAGCAGTACTTC	CASSLPTPTGEQYF
TRBV7-9	few	TRBJ2-3	-	TGTGCCAGCAACGAAGGGATCGGCACAGATACGCAGTATTTT	CASNEGIGTDTQYF
TRBV9	few	TRBJ1-5	TRBD1	TGTGCCAGCAGCTCCCGGACAGGGGAGAGGCAGCCCCAGCATTTT	CASSSRTGERQPQHF
TRBV9	few	TRBJ2-4	TRBD2	TGTGCCAGCAGCGGAAGCGGGGGGGCCGGGTCCAAAAACATTCAGTACTTC	CASSGSGGAGSKNIQYF
TRBV24-1	-	TRBJ2-3	TRBD2	TGTGCCACCAGTGATTTCCTAGCGGGAAGCACAGATACGCAGTATTTT	CATSDFLAGSTDTQYF
TRBV7-9	few	TRBJ1-4	-	TGTGCCAGCAGCCCGAGGGGGGGTCCAACTAATGAAAAACTGTTTTTT	CASSPRGGPTNEKLFF
TRBV18	few	TRBJ2-2	-	TGTGCCAGCTCACCGTTAGATGGAAACACCGGGGAGCTGTTTTTT	CASSPLDGNTGELFF
TRBV5-4	many	TRBJ2-1	-	TGTGCCAGCAGCTTTTTGGGGATCCATGAGCAGTTCTTC	CASSFLGIHEQFF
TRBV21-1	few	TRBJ2-7	-	TGTGCCAGCAGCGCCCGGACTAGCGGCAGCTCCTACGAGCAGTACTTC	CASSARTSGSSYEQYF
TRBV5-1	few	TRBJ2-1	-	TGCGCCAGCAGCTTGGAGGTGGGGAACTACAATGAGCAGTTCTTC	CASSLEVGNYNEQFF
TRBV3-1	few	TRBJ2-3	-	TGTGCCAGCAGCCAAACAAATACGCAGTATTTT	CASSQTNTQYF
TRBV7-6	many	TRBJ2-7	-	TGTGCCAGCAGCTTAGGCTTGGAAAGCTCCTACGAGCAGTACTTC	CASSLGLESSYEQYF
TRBV7-8	many	TRBJ1-1	TRBD1	TGTGCCAGCAGCCAAAAGACAGGGAGTAAAGCTTTCTTT	CASSQKTGSKAFF
TRBV6-5	few	TRBJ2-3	-	TGTGCCAGCAGTTACCGGGGAGGTGGAGATACGCAGTATTTT	CASSYRGGGDTQYF
TRBV7-8	few	TRBJ1-6	-	TGTGCCAGCAGCCCGGGAGGGACTGGAAATTCACCCCTCCACTTT	CASSPGGTGNSPLHF